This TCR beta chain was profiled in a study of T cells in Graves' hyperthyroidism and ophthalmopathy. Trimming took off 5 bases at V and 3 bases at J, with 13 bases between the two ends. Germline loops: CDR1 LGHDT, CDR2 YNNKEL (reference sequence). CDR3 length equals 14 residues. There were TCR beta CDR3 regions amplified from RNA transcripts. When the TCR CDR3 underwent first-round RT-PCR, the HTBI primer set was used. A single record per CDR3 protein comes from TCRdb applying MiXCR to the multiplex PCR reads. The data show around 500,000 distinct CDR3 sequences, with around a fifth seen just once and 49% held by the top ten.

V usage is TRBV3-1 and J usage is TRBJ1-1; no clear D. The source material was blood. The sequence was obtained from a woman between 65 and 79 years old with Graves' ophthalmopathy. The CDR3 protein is CASSVKLGYTEAFF. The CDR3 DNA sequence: TGTGCCAGCAGCGTGAAATTGGGATACACTGAAGCTTTCTTT.